These 14 T cell receptor beta chains originate from one sample sequenced in a study of response to subunit inactivated influenza vaccine. A single record per CDR3 protein comes from TCRdb applying MiXCR to the RT-PCR reads. The table includes around 190,000 distinct CDR3 sequences, roughly 14% detected once. The sequencing used CD8+ T cells sorted from PBMCs, collected around 5 days after vaccination. Every receptor here comes from a man aged 45-65 years who received an inactivated influenza vaccine.

The chain uses TRBV12-3 or TRBV12-4 and TRBJ2-1; D gene unclear. V lost 2 bases to trimming and J lost 7 bases, with 24 bases between them. The CDR3 totals 18 residues. For the CDR3, the DNA is TGTGCCAGCAGTTTATATTCCATTGTCGAGAACCCTAGGAATGAGCAGTTCTTC. Protein: CASSLYSIVENPRNEQFF.

This rearrangement joins TRBV4-3 to TRBJ1-5; D gene uncertain. The CDR3 covers 15 residues. From germline, CDR1 is LGHNA and CDR2 YSLEER. V was shortened by 2 bases and J by 0 bases, with 8 bases between the two germline ends. The CDR3 DNA sequence: TGCGCCAGCAGCCAATACCCCAATAGCAATCAGCCCCAGCATTTT. Protein: CASSQYPNSNQPQHF.

J is TRBJ2-5 and V is TRBV7-9, with D unresolved. The CDR3 covers 12 residues. V lost 5 bases and J 11 bases, leaving 15 bases between the germline ends. The germline gives CDR1 SEHNR, CDR2 FQNEAQ (reference sequence). The CDR3 coding sequence is TGTGCCAGCAGCGAACAAAGTCCCGTTCAGTACTTC. Protein: CASSEQSPVQYF.

In its sample, this clonotype was seen a few times. The V and J genes are TRBV7-9 and TRBJ2-7; 8 nucleotides align to TRBD1. There are 14 residues in the CDR3. CDR1 SEHNR and CDR2 FQNEAQ come from the germline V gene (reference sequence). V gave up 5 bases and J gave up 2 bases; unmatched junction bases: 5. The CDR3 region has the DNA TGTGCCAGCAGCCAGACAGGGGCGACCTACGAGCAGTACTTC. Encoded protein: CASSQTGATYEQYF.

This clonotype was detected many times. The J gene is TRBJ1-2, the V gene TRBV5-1; D not resolved. The CDR3 spans 10 residues. V lost 5 bases and J 8 bases, leaving 7 bases between the germline ends. Germline CDR1 is SGHRS and CDR2 is YFSETQ. The CDR3 here is CASSTYGYTF. CDR3 DNA sequence: TGCGCCAGCAGTACCTACGGCTACACCTTC.

The chain is built from TRBV24-1 and TRBJ2-7; a possible D gene is TRBD2 (6 bases). The V and J ends lost 5 bases and 6 bases respectively, with 16 bases between them. Germline values: CDR1 KGHDR, CDR2 SFDVKD. The CDR3 is 14 amino acids. CDR3 in amino acids: CATSGTGRPVEQYF. CDR3 in DNA: TGTGCCACCAGTGGAACCGGGAGACCCGTCGAGCAGTACTTC.

This rearrangement joins TRBV7-9 to TRBJ2-2, with a tentative D call TRBD2 (5 bases). V was pared by 8 bases and J by 6 bases, with 19 bases between. The CDR3 is 15 amino acids. In germline, CDR1 is SEHNR, CDR2 FQNEAQ (reference sequence). The CDR3 coding sequence is TGTGCCAGCCCGCCTGGGCGACTAAACTCCGGGGAGCTGTTTTTT. Encoded protein: CASPPGRLNSGELFF.

The rearrangement uses TRBV4-3 and TRBJ2-1; 9 bases line up with TRBD1. The CDR3 is 17 residues long. Germline V lookup: CDR1 LGHNA, CDR2 YSLEER. The V segment lost 3 bases and the J segment 6 bases; nucleotides outside the gene matches: 12. CDR3 amino acids: CASSHLGGTGSVNEQFF. CDR3 coding DNA: TGCGCCAGCAGCCACCTAGGGGGGACAGGGTCAGTCAATGAGCAGTTCTTC.

This clonotype was counted a few times. The V call is TRBV4-1, the J call TRBJ1-2, with TRBD1 matching 7 bases. The CDR3 length is 22 residues. V shed 0 bases, J shed 0 bases, and the junction held 22 bases outside the gene matches. From germline, CDR1 is MGHRA and CDR2 YSYEKL. The CDR3 loop is CASSQEGSTGSERGPANYGYTF. CDR3 nucleotide sequence: TGCGCCAGCAGCCAAGAGGGGTCGACAGGGTCAGAGAGGGGACCAGCTAACTATGGCTACACCTTC.

This clonotype was seen a handful of times. The chain joins TRBV7-9 to TRBJ2-1, with unresolved D. Trimming left V 0 bases short and J 7 bases short, with 10 bases between. The germline V gene has CDR1 SEHNR and CDR2 FQNEAQ (reference sequence). The CDR3 consists of 14 residues. The CDR3 DNA sequence: TGTGCCAGCAGCTTAGCACGAGTCTGGAATGAGCAGTTCTTC. It yields the protein CASSLARVWNEQFF.

The chain uses TRBV7-9 and TRBJ2-7, with 7 bases aligning to TRBD1. Trimming cost V 3 bases and J 2 bases; bases outside gene matches: 13. CDR1 is SEHNR, CDR2 FQNEAQ, per germline (reference sequence). This CDR3 region has 17 residues. The CDR3 nucleotides read TGTGCCAGCAGCTTCCCGACTACAGGGGCAGAGGCCTACGAGCAGTACTTC. This encodes CASSFPTTGAEAYEQYF. Full variable domain (remainder filled in from reference TRBV7-9 and TRBJ2-7): DTGVSQNPRHKITKRGQNVTFRCDPISEHNRLYWYRQTLGQGPEFLTYFQNEAQLEKSRLLSDRFSAERPKGSFSTLEIQRTEQGDSAMYLCASSFPTTGAEAYEQYFGPGTRLTVT.

This chain uses TRBV27 with TRBJ2-1; D possibly corresponds to TRBD2 (5 bases). CDR1 MNHEY and CDR2 SMNVEV come from the germline V gene (reference sequence). V dropped 8 bases and J dropped 4 bases, with 9 bases sitting between them. CDR3 length: 12 residues. The CDR3 protein is CASRSAYNEQFF. CDR3 coding DNA: TGTGCCAGCCGTAGCGCATACAATGAGCAGTTCTTC.

This clonotype was seen a handful of times. The chain links TRBV28 to TRBJ2-2, with 11 bases that match TRBD1. CDR3 length: 16 amino acids. The germline V gene encodes CDR1 MDHEN and CDR2 SYDVKM. V shed 6 bases and J 7 bases; nucleotides not matched to a gene: 10. In DNA, the CDR3 is TGTGCCAGCAGCTTGACGGACAGGGGGCCCGGCGGGGAGCTGTTTTTT. This encodes CASSLTDRGPGGELFF.

This clonotype was recorded at least ten times. The chain is built from TRBV20-1 and TRBJ2-7; TRBD2 agrees at 8 bases. CDR1 and CDR2 from the germline V gene are DFQATT and SNEGSKA (reference sequence). V lost 0 bases, J lost 0 bases, and 10 bases stayed unmatched. The CDR3 runs 17 residues. The CDR3 here is CSARDRTSGGTSYEQYF. CDR3 nucleotide sequence: TGCAGTGCTAGAGATCGAACTAGCGGAGGGACCTCCTACGAGCAGTACTTC.